This T cell receptor beta chain is from a study of identical twins. Using its own MiXCR run on the 5' RACE reads, TCRdb lists one record per CDR3 protein. The sample records some 1,600,000 distinct CDR3 sequences, about 32% being singletons. Study outcomes and limitations: Cross-sectional statistics underpinned the conclusions; the same donors were not followed. There were fewer insertions in abundant cord blood beta clonotypes, but memory repertoires showed no such pattern.

About this clonotype: Its antigen is unknown.

Specimen: cord blood. This TCR was recovered from a newborn girl in good health.

The CDR3 spells CASSLIRLNYGYTF. In nucleotides, the CDR3 is TGTGCCAGCAGTTTAATCCGCCTTAACTATGGCTACACCTTC. The chain carries TRBV12-3 or TRBV12-4 and TRBJ1-2; D unclear. Trimming cost V 2 bases and J 1 base, with 8 bases left between them. The CDR3 runs 14 residues.